This T cell receptor (beta chain) is drawn from a study of blood T cell repertoires in COVID-19. Study-level information: The United States, Italy and Spain provided the acute and convalescent COVID-19 samples.

The V gene's germline CDR1 is ENHRY and CDR2 SYGVKD. Trimming took 6 bases from V and 7 from J; bases not matched to a gene: 7. This CDR3 region has 13 residues. Methods used by the authors: Reference gene primer amplification in the assay estimated nucleated cell counts. Some clones are missing from TCRdb's copy, which holds only in-frame ones; the method was immunoSEQ multiplex PCR. V, J and clone size are those of that table, while D and trimming were read from the DNA. Among over 65,000 clones listed, over 75% were seen once. The sample taken for sequencing was peripheral blood. The chain combines TRBV10-3 with TRBJ1-2; 8 bases agree with TRBD1. The origin of this receptor is a woman of 80 years or more with acute or convalescent COVID-19. CDR3: CAIRPGQEAGYTF. CDR3 in DNA: TGTGCCATCAGGCCGGGACAGGAGGCTGGCTACACCTTC.